This entry lists 18 T cell receptor beta chains sequenced from one sample in a study of CD8 T cells in ankylosing spondylitis. TCRdb reprocessed the 5' RACE reads via MiXCR and lists one record per CDR3 protein. The table includes hundreds of thousands of distinct CDR3 sequences, 25% to 30% detected once. Findings of the study overall: Fewer than 10 highly homologous variants formed a TCR beta motif that appeared characteristic of ankylosing spondylitis blood.

Their antigens are not known. Sequencing input: blood, either unsorted or a sorted T cell fraction (not recorded which). The receptors were gathered from a male donor with ankylosing spondylitis.

This clonotype was counted only a few times. This chain links TRBV2 with TRBJ1-2; D gene ambiguous. V shed 4 bases and J shed 2 bases, with 8 bases lying between them. CDR3 length: 13 amino acids. Germline-derived CDR1 and CDR2 are SNHLY and FYNNEI. The CDR3 DNA sequence: TGTGCCAGCAGTGGCGAGATGAACTATGGCTACACCTTC. This encodes CASSGEMNYGYTF.

The chain couples TRBV5-1 to TRBJ2-7; possible D gene TRBD1, 5 bases. Trimming left V 4 bases short and J 7 bases short, with 12 bases between. Germline values: CDR1 SGHRS, CDR2 YFSETQ. This CDR3 has 12 amino acids. For the CDR3, the DNA is TGCGCCAGCAGCGTAGCAGGGATGGAGCAGTACTTC. Translated: CASSVAGMEQYF.

The rearrangement joins TRBV29-1 to TRBJ1-1; D is possibly TRBD1 (6 bases). CDR3 length: 14 amino acids. Germline loops: CDR1 SQVTM, CDR2 ANQGSEA. Between the trimmed V and J ends, which lost 5 bases and 5 bases, there was a span of 18 bases. CDR3 sequence reads: CSVSLDRLGTEAFF. The CDR3 DNA follows: TGCAGCGTTTCTCTGGACAGACTAGGTACTGAAGCTTTCTTT.

The rearrangement joins TRBV24-1 to TRBJ2-3; D is perhaps TRBD2 (6 bases). V was clipped by 5 bases and J by 3 bases, with 11 bases between them. The CDR3 spans 14 residues. CDR1 KGHDR and CDR2 SFDVKD come from the germline V gene. CDR3 protein: CATSGLGGTDTQYF. CDR3 bases: TGTGCCACCAGTGGACTAGGCGGGACAGATACGCAGTATTTT.

CDR3 residues: CSASDPSALPPLHF. The CDR3 region has the DNA TGCAGTGCTAGCGACCCATCAGCGCTTCCACCCCTCCACTTT. J is TRBJ1-6 and V is TRBV20-1, with no clear D. There are 14 residues in the CDR3. Germline V CDR1 and CDR2: DFQATT, SNEGSKA (reference sequence). V lost 3 bases and J 11 bases, leaving 17 bases between the germline ends.

This clonotype was seen more than once but under ten times. The genes are TRBV20-1 and TRBJ1-5; D remains ambiguous. V lost 0 bases and J lost 7, with 10 bases in between. The CDR3 extends over 13 amino acids. Germline V lookup: CDR1 DFQATT, CDR2 SNEGSKA (reference sequence). The DNA of the CDR3 is TGCAGTGCTAGAGAGACTGCGGGGCAGCCCCAGCATTTT. It codes for CSARETAGQPQHF.

This clonotype was counted between two and nine times. The chain has TRBV20-1 and TRBJ1-2; unclear D gene. The CDR3 totals 12 residues. Trimming removed 7 bases from V and 7 bases from J, with 16 bases in between. The germline CDR1 and CDR2 sequences are DFQATT and SNEGSKA (reference sequence). The CDR3: CSVPYRGGGYTF. CDR3 coding DNA: TGCAGTGTTCCGTACCGGGGAGGTGGCTACACCTTC.

Ten or more counts support this clonotype. The rearrangement uses TRBV5-1 and TRBJ2-1; D remains ambiguous. The V end lost 0 bases, the J end lost 2 bases, and 3 bases lay between the germline ends. Germline lookup yields CDR1 SGHRS and CDR2 YFSETQ. The CDR3 consists of 13 residues. The CDR3 loop is CASSLATYNEQFF. Written as DNA, the CDR3 is TGCGCCAGCAGCTTGGCGACCTACAATGAGCAGTTCTTC. Supplemented by reference TRBV5-1 and TRBJ2-1, the full variable domain reads KAGVTQTPRYLIKTRGQQVTLSCSPISGHRSVSWYQQTPGQGLQFLFEYFSETQRNKGNFPGRFSGRQFSNSRSEMNVSTLELGDSALYLCASSLATYNEQFFGPGTRLTVL.

V gene TRBV29-1 combines with J gene TRBJ2-3; 7 nucleotides align to TRBD2. Trimming at V came to 7 bases and at J to 6 bases, leaving 13 bases not matched to a gene. CDR3 size: 14 residues. Per germline, CDR1 SQVTM and CDR2 ANQGSEA. The CDR3, as DNA: TGCAGCGCCCAAGAGGGAGGGAGAAGGGATACGCAGTATTTT. As protein: CSAQEGGRRDTQYF.

The rearrangement links TRBV5-6 to TRBJ2-7, with 9 bases matching TRBD1. CDR3 size: 16 residues. V dropped 6 bases and J dropped 3; count of bases not matched to a gene: 13. Germline loops: CDR1 SGHDT, CDR2 YYEEEE. The CDR3 protein is CASTRTGASSVYEQYF. CDR3 coding DNA: TGTGCCAGCACCCGGACAGGGGCGTCTAGCGTCTACGAGCAGTACTTC.

The CDR3 loop reads CASRLHSGTGGYNEQFF. The CDR3 DNA reads TGTGCCAGCAGACTCCATTCCGGGACAGGGGGATACAATGAGCAGTTCTTC. V gene TRBV6-1 combines with J gene TRBJ2-1; 11 nucleotides match TRBD1. The V and J ends lost 6 bases and 4 bases, in that order; junction bases with no gene match: 11. Germline CDR1 reads MNHNS; CDR2 reads SASEGT. The CDR3 extends over 17 amino acids.

The rearrangement joins TRBV29-1 to TRBJ2-7; D gene unclear. V was shortened by 3 bases and J by 4 bases, with 10 bases between the two germline ends. In germline, CDR1 is SQVTM, CDR2 ANQGSEA. The CDR3 has 12 residues. CDR3 sequence reads: CSVDRKRYEQYV. CDR3 in DNA: TGCAGCGTTGACAGGAAGAGGTACGAGCAGTACGTC.

This rearrangement joins TRBV5-1 to TRBJ2-3, with 13 bases that match TRBD2. CDR3 length equals 18 residues. The ends lost 6 bases at V and 5 bases at J; junction bases unmatched: 15. CDR1 is SGHRS, CDR2 YFSETQ, per germline. CDR3 DNA: TGCGCCAGCACCCTGGGACTAGCGGGACGAACCGGGATAGATACGCAGTATTTT. It is translated as CASTLGLAGRTGIDTQYF.

This clonotype has a handful of counts. This rearrangement joins TRBV18 to TRBJ2-1; D possibly corresponds to TRBD1 (6 bases). The CDR3 runs 13 residues. V was cut by 4 bases and J by 5 bases, with 9 bases left in between. Looked up from germline, CDR1 is KGHSH and CDR2 is LQKENI. This chain's CDR3 is CASSRGQNNEQFF. For the CDR3, the DNA is TGTGCCAGCTCACGGGGACAAAACAATGAGCAGTTCTTC. The full variable domain, with the rest looked up from reference TRBV18 and TRBJ2-1, is NAGVMQNPRHLVRRRGQEARLRCSPMKGHSHVYWYRQLPEEGLKFMVYLQKENIIDESGMPKERFSAEFPKEGPSILRIQQVVRGDSAAYFCASSRGQNNEQFFGPGTRLTVL.

This sequence joins TRBV20-1 and TRBJ2-1; tentatively, D is TRBD1 or TRBD2 (5 bases each). The CDR3 runs to 16 residues. Germline V CDR1 and CDR2: DFQATT, SNEGSKA (reference sequence). Trimming left V 3 bases short and J 0 bases short, with 15 bases between. The chain's CDR3 is CSASFRDASSYNEQFF. The CDR3 DNA reads TGCAGTGCTAGCTTCCGGGACGCCAGCTCCTACAATGAGCAGTTCTTC.

V usage is TRBV11-2 and J usage is TRBJ2-3; TRBD2 aligns across 9 bases. Germline V gene lookup returns CDR1 SGHAT and CDR2 FQNNGV. V trimming: 3 bases; J trimming: 2 bases; junction bases outside the gene matches: 6. The CDR3 runs 16 residues. The CDR3 region is CASSFSLAGPTDTQYF. CDR3 bases: TGTGCCAGCAGCTTCTCACTAGCGGGCCCCACAGATACGCAGTATTTT. The whole variable domain, filled in from reference TRBV11-2 and TRBJ2-3, reads EAGVAQSPRYKIIEKRQSVAFWCNPISGHATLYWYQQILGQGPKLLIQFQNNGVVDDSQLPKDRFSAERLKGVDSTLKIQPAKLEDSAVYLCASSFSLAGPTDTQYFGPGTRLTVL.

This clonotype has a handful of counts. The chain uses TRBV7-2 and TRBJ2-7; 7 bases are a match to TRBD2. The J segment lost 5 bases and the V segment lost 3 bases, leaving 13 bases of the junction unmatched. The germline V gene has CDR1 SGHTA and CDR2 FQGNSA. The CDR3 consists of 16 residues. The CDR3 loop is CASSLGVAGVLDEQYF. The CDR3 nucleotides read TGTGCCAGCAGCTTGGGAGTGGCGGGAGTTCTGGACGAGCAGTACTTC.

This chain connects TRBV12-3 or TRBV12-4 to TRBJ2-3, with 7 bases lining up with TRBD1. The CDR3 is 15 residues long. V lost 6 bases and J lost 0; bases outside the gene matches: 6. The CDR3 sequence is CASRIGGSSTDTQYF. In DNA, the CDR3 is TGTGCCAGCAGAATAGGGGGCTCTAGCACAGATACGCAGTATTTT.